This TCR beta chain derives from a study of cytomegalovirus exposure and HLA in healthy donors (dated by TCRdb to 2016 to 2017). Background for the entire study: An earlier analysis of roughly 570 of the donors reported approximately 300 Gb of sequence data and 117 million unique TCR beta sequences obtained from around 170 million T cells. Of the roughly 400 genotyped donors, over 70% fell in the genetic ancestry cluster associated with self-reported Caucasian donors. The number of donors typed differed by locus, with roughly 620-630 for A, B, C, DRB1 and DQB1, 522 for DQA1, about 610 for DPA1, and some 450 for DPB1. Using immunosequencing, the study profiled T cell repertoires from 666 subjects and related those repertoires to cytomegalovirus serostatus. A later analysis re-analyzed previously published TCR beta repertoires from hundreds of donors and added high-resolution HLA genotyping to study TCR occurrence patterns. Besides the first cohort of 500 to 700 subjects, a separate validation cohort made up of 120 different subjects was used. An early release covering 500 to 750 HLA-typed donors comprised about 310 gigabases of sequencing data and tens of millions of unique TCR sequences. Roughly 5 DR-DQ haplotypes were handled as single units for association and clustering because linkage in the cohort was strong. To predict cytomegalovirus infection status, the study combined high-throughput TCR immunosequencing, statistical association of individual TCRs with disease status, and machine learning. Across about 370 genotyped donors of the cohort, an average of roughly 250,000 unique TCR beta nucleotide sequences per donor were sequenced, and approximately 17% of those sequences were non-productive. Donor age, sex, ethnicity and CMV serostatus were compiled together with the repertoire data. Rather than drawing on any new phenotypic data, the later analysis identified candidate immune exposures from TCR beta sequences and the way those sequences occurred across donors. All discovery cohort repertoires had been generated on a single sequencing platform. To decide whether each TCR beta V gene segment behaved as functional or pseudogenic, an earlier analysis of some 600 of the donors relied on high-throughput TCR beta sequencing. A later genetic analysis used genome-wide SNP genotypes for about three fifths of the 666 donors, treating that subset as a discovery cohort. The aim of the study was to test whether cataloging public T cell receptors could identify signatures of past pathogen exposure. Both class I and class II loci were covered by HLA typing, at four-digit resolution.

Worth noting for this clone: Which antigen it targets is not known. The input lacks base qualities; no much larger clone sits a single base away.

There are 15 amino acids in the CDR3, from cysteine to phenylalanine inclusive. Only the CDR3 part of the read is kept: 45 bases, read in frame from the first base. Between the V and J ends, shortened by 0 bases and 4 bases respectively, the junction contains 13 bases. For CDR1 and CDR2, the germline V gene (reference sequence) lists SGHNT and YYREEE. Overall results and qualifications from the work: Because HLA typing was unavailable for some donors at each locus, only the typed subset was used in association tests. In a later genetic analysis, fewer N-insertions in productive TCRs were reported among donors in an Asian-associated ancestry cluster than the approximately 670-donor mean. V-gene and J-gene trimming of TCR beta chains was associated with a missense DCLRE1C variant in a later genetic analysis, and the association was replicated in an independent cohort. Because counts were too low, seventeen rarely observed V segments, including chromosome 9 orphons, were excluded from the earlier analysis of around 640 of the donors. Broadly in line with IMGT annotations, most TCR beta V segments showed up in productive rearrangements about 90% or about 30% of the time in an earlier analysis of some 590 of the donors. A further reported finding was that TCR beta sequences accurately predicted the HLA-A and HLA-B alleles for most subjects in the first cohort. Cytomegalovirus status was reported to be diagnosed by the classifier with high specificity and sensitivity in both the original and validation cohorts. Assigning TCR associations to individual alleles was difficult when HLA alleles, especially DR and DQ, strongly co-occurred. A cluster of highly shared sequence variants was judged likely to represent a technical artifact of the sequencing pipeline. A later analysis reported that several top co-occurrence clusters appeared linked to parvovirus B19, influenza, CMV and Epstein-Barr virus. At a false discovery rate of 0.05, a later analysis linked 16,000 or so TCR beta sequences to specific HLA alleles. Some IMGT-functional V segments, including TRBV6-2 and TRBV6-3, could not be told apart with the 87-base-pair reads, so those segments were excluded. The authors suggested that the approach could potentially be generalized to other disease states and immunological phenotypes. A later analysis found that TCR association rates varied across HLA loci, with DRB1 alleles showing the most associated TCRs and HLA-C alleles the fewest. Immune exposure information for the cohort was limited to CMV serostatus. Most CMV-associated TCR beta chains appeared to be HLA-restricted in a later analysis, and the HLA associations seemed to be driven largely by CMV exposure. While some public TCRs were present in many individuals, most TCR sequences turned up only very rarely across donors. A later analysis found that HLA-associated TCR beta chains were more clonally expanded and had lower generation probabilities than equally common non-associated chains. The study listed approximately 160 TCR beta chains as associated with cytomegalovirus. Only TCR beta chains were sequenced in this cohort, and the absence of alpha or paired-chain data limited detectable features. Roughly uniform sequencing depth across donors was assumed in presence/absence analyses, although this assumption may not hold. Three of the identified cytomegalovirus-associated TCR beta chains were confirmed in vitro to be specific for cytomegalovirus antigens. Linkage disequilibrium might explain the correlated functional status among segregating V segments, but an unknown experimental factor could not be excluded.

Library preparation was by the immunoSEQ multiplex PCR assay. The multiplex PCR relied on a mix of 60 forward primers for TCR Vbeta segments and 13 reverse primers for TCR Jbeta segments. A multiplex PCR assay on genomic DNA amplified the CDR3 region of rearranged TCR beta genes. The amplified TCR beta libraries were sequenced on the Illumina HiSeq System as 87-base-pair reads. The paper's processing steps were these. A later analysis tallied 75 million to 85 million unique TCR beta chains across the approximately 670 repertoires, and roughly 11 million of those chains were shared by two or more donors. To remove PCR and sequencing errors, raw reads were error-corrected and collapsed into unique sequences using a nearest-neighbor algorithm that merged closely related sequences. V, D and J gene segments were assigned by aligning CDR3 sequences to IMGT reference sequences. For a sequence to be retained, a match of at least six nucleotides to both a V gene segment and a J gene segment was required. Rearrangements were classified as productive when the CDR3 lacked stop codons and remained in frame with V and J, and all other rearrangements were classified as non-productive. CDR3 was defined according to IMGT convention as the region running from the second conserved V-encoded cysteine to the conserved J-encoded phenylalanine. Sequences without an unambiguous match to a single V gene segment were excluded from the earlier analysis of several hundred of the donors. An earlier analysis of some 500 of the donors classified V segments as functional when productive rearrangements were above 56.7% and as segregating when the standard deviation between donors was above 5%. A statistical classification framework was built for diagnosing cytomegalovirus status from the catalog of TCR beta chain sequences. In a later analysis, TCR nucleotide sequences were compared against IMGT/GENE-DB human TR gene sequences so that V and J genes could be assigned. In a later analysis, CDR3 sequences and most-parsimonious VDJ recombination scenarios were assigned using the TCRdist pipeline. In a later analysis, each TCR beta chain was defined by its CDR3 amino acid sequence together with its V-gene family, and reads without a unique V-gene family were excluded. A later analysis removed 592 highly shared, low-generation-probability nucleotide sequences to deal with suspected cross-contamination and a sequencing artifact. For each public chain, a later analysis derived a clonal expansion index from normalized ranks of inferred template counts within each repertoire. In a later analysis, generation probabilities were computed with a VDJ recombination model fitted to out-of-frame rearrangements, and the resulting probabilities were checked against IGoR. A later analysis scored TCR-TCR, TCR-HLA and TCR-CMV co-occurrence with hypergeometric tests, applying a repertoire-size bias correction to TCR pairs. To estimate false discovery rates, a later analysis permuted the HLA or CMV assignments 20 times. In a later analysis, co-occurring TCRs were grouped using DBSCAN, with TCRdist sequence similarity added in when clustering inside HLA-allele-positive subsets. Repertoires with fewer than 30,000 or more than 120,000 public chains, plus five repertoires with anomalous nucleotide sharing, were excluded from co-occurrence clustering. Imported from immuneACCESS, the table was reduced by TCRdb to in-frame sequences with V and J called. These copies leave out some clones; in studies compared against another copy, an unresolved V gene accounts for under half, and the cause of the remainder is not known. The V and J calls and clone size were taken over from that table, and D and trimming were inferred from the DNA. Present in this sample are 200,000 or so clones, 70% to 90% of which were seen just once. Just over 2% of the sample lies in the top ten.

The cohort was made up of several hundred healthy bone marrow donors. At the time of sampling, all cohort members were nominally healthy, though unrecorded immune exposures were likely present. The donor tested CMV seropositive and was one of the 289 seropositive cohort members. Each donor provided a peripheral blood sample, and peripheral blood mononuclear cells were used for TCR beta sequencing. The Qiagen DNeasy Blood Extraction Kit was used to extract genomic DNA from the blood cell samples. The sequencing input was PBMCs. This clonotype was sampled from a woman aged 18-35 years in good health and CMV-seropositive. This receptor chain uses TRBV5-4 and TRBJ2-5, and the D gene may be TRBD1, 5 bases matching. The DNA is TGTGCCAGCAGCTTGGCTAGGCAAGGGGCAGAGACCCAGTACTTC. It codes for CASSLARQGAETQYF.